This is a list of T cell receptor beta chains from one sample in a study of early T cells in non-severe SARS-CoV-2 infection. From the 5' RACE reads, TCRdb called clonotypes with MiXCR, one entry per CDR3 protein. The table shows about 48,000 distinct CDR3 sequences, with 6.2% occurring only once. The source was whole blood, collected at baseline. The receptors derive from an adult who was a healthcare worker with PCR-confirmed SARS-CoV-2 infection or an uninfected control (not recorded which). CDR3s include the opening cysteine and the closing phenylalanine or tryptophan. D genes are given only for firm matches. Expanded clones are given a class, and other clones once, few, many or no size at all.

d_gene: TRBD2
abundance: many
j_gene: TRBJ2-5
v_gene: TRBV6-6
CDR3nt: TGTGCCAGCAGATTAGCGGGACAAGAGACCCAGTACTTC
CDR3aa: CASRLAGQETQYF

d_gene: TRBD1
abundance: many
j_gene: TRBJ2-3
v_gene: TRBV6-1
CDR3nt: TGTGCCAGCACAGGGGACAGGGTAGCTCTGGATACGCAGTATTTT
CDR3aa: CASTGDRVALDTQYF

d_gene: NA
abundance: many
j_gene: TRBJ2-7
v_gene: TRBV20-1
CDR3nt: TGCAGTGCTAGAGGGGTAGGGGGGAGGTACCACGAGCAGTACTTC
CDR3aa: CSARGVGGRYHEQYF

d_gene: TRBD1
abundance: NA
j_gene: TRBJ2-7
v_gene: TRBV7-7
CDR3nt: TGTGCCAGCAGCCCCCCGGGACAGGGTGTAGGGGCCCAGTACTTC
CDR3aa: CASSPPGQGVGAQYF

d_gene: NA
abundance: many
j_gene: TRBJ2-7
v_gene: TRBV18
CDR3nt: TGTGCCAGCTCGCCTAGCGCCCAGAGCTCCTACGAGCAGTACTTC
CDR3aa: CASSPSAQSSYEQYF

d_gene: NA
abundance: few
j_gene: TRBJ2-5
v_gene: TRBV5-5
CDR3nt: TGTGCCAGCAGCTTGGCCTTACAGGGCCAAGAGACCCAGTACTTC
CDR3aa: CASSLALQGQETQYF

d_gene: TRBD2
abundance: NA
j_gene: TRBJ2-3
v_gene: TRBV12-3/TRBV12-4
CDR3nt: TGTGCCAGCAGGCTCGGCGGGAGAAAGGATACGCAGTATTTT
CDR3aa: CASRLGGRKDTQYF

d_gene: NA
abundance: few
j_gene: TRBJ2-5
v_gene: TRBV10-3
CDR3nt: TGTGCCATCAGGATCCAAGAGACCCAGTACTTC
CDR3aa: CAIRIQETQYF

d_gene: TRBD2
abundance: many
j_gene: TRBJ2-2
v_gene: TRBV15
CDR3nt: TGTGCCACCAGCAGAGACGGGACTAGCGGAGGGGAGCTGTTTTTT
CDR3aa: CATSRDGTSGGELFF

d_gene: NA
abundance: few
j_gene: TRBJ1-6
v_gene: TRBV11-2
CDR3nt: TGTGCCAGCAGCTTAGATGGGTATATCAATTCACCCCTCCACTTT
CDR3aa: CASSLDGYINSPLHF

d_gene: NA
abundance: few
j_gene: TRBJ2-5
v_gene: TRBV18
CDR3nt: TGTGCCAGCTCACCAAAGCGAGAGACCCAGTACTTC
CDR3aa: CASSPKRETQYF

d_gene: TRBD2
abundance: many
j_gene: TRBJ2-3
v_gene: TRBV18
CDR3nt: TGTGCCAGCTCACCAGCGGGAGGTACAGATACGCAGTATTTT
CDR3aa: CASSPAGGTDTQYF

d_gene: NA
abundance: NA
j_gene: TRBJ2-2
v_gene: TRBV6-1
CDR3nt: TGTGCCAGCATGAACGGGGTTACCGGGGAGCTGTTTTTT
CDR3aa: CASMNGVTGELFF

d_gene: TRBD1
abundance: NA
j_gene: TRBJ1-6
v_gene: TRBV9
CDR3nt: TGTGCCAGCAGGGCAACCGGGACAGACAATTCACCCCTCCACTTT
CDR3aa: CASRATGTDNSPLHF

d_gene: NA
abundance: few
j_gene: TRBJ1-1
v_gene: TRBV2
CDR3nt: TGTGCCAGCCCCCCAGCTAGCAGAGGGACTGAAGCTTTCTTT
CDR3aa: CASPPASRGTEAFF

d_gene: TRBD2
abundance: NA
j_gene: TRBJ2-1
v_gene: TRBV29-1
CDR3nt: TGCAGCGTTGAAGGAGAGAGCGGGAGGGAGGAGTTCTTC
CDR3aa: CSVEGESGREEFF

d_gene: NA
abundance: few
j_gene: TRBJ2-7
v_gene: TRBV29-1
CDR3nt: TGCAGCGTTGAAGGTGTAATCGTAGGGGGCTACGAGCAGTACTTC
CDR3aa: CSVEGVIVGGYEQYF

d_gene: TRBD1
abundance: NA
j_gene: TRBJ2-4
v_gene: TRBV4-3
CDR3nt: TGCGCCAGCAGCCAAGAAATGGGGACAGGGTACAAAAACATTCAGTACTTC
CDR3aa: CASSQEMGTGYKNIQYF

d_gene: TRBD2
abundance: many
j_gene: TRBJ2-7
v_gene: TRBV4-3
CDR3nt: TGCGCCAGCAGCCAAGATCAACTAGCGGGCTACGAGCAGTACTTC
CDR3aa: CASSQDQLAGYEQYF

d_gene: NA
abundance: many
j_gene: TRBJ2-6
v_gene: TRBV23-1
CDR3nt: TGCGCCAGCAGTCAATGGGGGCCTGGGGCCAACGTCCTGACTTTC
CDR3aa: CASSQWGPGANVLTF

d_gene: TRBD1
abundance: NA
j_gene: TRBJ1-5
v_gene: TRBV5-4
CDR3nt: TGTGCCAGCAGCCTAGACAGGGCGGCTCAGCCCCAGCATTTT
CDR3aa: CASSLDRAAQPQHF

d_gene: TRBD2
abundance: NA
j_gene: TRBJ2-7
v_gene: TRBV4-3
CDR3nt: TGCGCCAGCAGCCCTAACACCGGGGGGTACGAGCAGTACTTC
CDR3aa: CASSPNTGGYEQYF

d_gene: NA
abundance: many
j_gene: TRBJ1-1
v_gene: TRBV6-6
CDR3nt: TGTGCCAGCAGTTACATGAACACTGAAGCTTTCTTT
CDR3aa: CASSYMNTEAFF

d_gene: TRBD1
abundance: few
j_gene: TRBJ1-2
v_gene: TRBV12-3/TRBV12-4
CDR3nt: TGTGCCAGCAGCCCGACAGGGGGAGACTATGGCTACACCTTC
CDR3aa: CASSPTGGDYGYTF

d_gene: TRBD1
abundance: many
j_gene: TRBJ1-4
v_gene: TRBV12-3/TRBV12-4
CDR3nt: TGTGCCAGCAGAACCGGACAGGGGACAAAACTGTTTTTT
CDR3aa: CASRTGQGTKLFF

d_gene: TRBD1
abundance: few
j_gene: TRBJ2-5
v_gene: TRBV12-3/TRBV12-4
CDR3nt: TGTGCCAGCAGCGGGACAGCAAAAGAGACCCAGTACTTC
CDR3aa: CASSGTAKETQYF

d_gene: NA
abundance: few
j_gene: TRBJ1-2
v_gene: TRBV11-2
CDR3nt: TGTGCCAGCAGCTTAGATCTAGGAGGGAACTATGGCTACACCTTC
CDR3aa: CASSLDLGGNYGYTF

d_gene: NA
abundance: many
j_gene: TRBJ2-5
v_gene: TRBV20-1
CDR3nt: TGCAGTGCTAGAGATATCGGTTCAGAGACCCAGTACTTC
CDR3aa: CSARDIGSETQYF

d_gene: NA
abundance: NA
j_gene: TRBJ2-7
v_gene: TRBV3-1
CDR3nt: TGTGCCAGCACATTCCGGGACTCCTACGAGCAGTACTTC
CDR3aa: CASTFRDSYEQYF

d_gene: TRBD2
abundance: NA
j_gene: TRBJ2-3
v_gene: TRBV6-1
CDR3nt: TGTGCCAGCAGTGAACGGGCGGGGGGCAGCACAGATACGCAGTATTTT
CDR3aa: CASSERAGGSTDTQYF

d_gene: NA
abundance: many
j_gene: TRBJ2-1
v_gene: TRBV9
CDR3nt: TGTGCCAGCAGCGTAGGGCGCAATGAGCAGTTCTTC
CDR3aa: CASSVGRNEQFF

d_gene: TRBD1
abundance: NA
j_gene: TRBJ2-7
v_gene: TRBV4-1
CDR3nt: TGCGCCAGCAGACTGGACAGGGTCTCATTCTACGAGCAGTACTTC
CDR3aa: CASRLDRVSFYEQYF

d_gene: TRBD2
abundance: NA
j_gene: TRBJ2-7
v_gene: TRBV20-1
CDR3nt: TGCAGTGCTAGTAGGAGCGGGAGGTCGGAAGGGGGCGAGCAGTACTTC
CDR3aa: CSASRSGRSEGGEQYF